The clone carrying this T cell receptor beta chain has at least ten counts. Its matching antigen is unknown. This entry comes from a study of neoadjuvant anti-PD-1 for oral cavity cancer. Study-wide background: Non-progressing patients received a fourth nivolumab dose near day 43, then surgery on days 50-56. Points from the study as a whole: Greater tumor shrinkage accompanied bigger post-treatment sizes of preexisting clones. Each response group had just three patients in TCR analyses.

Produced via immunoSEQ multiplex PCR; TCRdb's table is partial and in-frame only. The sample includes approximately 21,000 clones, roughly 45% seen only once; the top ten take under 40%. Germline CDR1 is SGHKS and CDR2 is YYEKEE (reference sequence). The CDR3 runs to 15 residues. The germline V and J ends were trimmed by 0 bases and 1 base, with 9 bases remaining between them. Described time point: after neoadjuvant nivolumab, at surgical resection. Patients had HPV-negative, locally advanced oral cavity squamous cell carcinoma. The receptor's source is a person between 40 and 85 years old with oral cavity squamous cell carcinoma. The input for sequencing was tumor tissue, taken after nivolumab (anti-PD-1) treatment. This chain joins TRBV5-5 and TRBJ2-3; D remains unclear. The CDR3 protein is CASSLGPGGTDTQYF. The CDR3 DNA is TGTGCCAGCAGCTTGGGACCAGGAGGCACAGATACGCAGTATTTT.